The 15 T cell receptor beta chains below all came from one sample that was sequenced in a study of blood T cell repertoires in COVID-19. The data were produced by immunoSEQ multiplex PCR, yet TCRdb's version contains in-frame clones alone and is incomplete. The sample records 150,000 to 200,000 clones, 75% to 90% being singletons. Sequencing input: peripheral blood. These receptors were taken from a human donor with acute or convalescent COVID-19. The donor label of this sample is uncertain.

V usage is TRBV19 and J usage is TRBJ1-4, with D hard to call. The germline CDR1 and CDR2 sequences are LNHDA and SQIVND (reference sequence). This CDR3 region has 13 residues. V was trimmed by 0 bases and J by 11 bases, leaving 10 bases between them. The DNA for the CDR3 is TGTGCCAGTAGTATAGATCTATCCGGGAAACTGTTTTTT. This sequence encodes CASSIDLSGKLFF.

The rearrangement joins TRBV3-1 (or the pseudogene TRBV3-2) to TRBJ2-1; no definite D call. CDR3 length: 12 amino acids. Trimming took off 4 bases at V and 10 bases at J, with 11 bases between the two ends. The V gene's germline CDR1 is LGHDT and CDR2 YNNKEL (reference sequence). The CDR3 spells CASSPDLREQFF. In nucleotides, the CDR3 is TGTGCCAGCAGCCCCGATCTTCGGGAGCAGTTCTTC.

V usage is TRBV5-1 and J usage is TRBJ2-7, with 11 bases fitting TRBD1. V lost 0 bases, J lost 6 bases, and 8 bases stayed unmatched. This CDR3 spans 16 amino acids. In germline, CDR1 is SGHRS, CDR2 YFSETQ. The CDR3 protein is CASSLGGQGERSEQYF. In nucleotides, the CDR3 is TGCGCCAGCAGCTTGGGGGGACAGGGGGAAAGATCCGAGCAGTACTTC. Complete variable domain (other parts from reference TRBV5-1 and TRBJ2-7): KAGVTQTPRYLIKTRGQQVTLSCSPISGHRSVSWYQQTPGQGLQFLFEYFSETQRNKGNFPGRFSGRQFSNSRSEMNVSTLELGDSALYLCASSLGGQGERSEQYFGPGTRLTVT.

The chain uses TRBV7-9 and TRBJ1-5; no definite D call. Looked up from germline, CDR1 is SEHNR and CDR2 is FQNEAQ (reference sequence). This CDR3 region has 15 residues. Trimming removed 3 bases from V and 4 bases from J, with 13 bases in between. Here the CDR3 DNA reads TGTGCCAGCAGCTTGAGCGACGGACTAAATCAGCCCCAGCATTTT. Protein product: CASSLSDGLNQPQHF.

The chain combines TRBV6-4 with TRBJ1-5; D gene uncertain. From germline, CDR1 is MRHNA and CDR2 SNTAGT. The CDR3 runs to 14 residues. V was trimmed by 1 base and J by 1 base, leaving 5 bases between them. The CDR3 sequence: CASSDLSSNQPQHF. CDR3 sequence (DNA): TGTGCCAGCAGTGACTTGTCAAGCAATCAGCCCCAGCATTTT.

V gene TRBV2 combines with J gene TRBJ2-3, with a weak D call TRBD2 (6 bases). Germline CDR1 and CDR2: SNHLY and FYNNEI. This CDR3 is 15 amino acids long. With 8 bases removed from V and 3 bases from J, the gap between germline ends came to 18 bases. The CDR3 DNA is TGTGCCAGCGGAAGCGGCGGGGTAGGAACAGATACGCAGTATTTT. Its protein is CASGSGGVGTDTQYF. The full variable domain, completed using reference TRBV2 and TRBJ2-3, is EPEVTQTPSHQVTQMGQEVILRCVPISNHLYFYWYRQILGQKVEFLVSFYNNEISEKSEIFDDQFSVERPDGSNFTLKIRSTKLEDSAMYFCASGSGGVGTDTQYFGPGTRLTVL.

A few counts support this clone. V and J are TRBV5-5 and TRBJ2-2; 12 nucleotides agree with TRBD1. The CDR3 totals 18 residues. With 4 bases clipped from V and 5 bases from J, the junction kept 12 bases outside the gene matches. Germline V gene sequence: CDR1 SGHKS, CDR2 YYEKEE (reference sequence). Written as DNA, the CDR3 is TGTGCCAGCAGCCAGGATGGGACAGGGGGCGTAAGAACCGGGGAGCTGTTTTTT. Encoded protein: CASSQDGTGGVRTGELFF.

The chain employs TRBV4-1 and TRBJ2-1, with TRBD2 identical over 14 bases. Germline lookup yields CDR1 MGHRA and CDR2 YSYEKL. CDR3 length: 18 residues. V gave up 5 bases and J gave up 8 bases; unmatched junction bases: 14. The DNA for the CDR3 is TGCGCCAGCAGCATTCAAGGGAGACTAGCGGGGGGGTATTATGAGCAGTTCTTC. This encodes CASSIQGRLAGGYYEQFF.

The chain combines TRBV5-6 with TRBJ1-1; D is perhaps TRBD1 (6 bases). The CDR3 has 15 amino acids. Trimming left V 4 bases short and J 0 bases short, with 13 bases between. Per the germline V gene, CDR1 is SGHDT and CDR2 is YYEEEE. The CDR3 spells CASSLPGTLNTEAFF. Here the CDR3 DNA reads TGTGCCAGCAGCCTGCCCGGGACACTGAACACTGAAGCTTTCTTT.

CDR3 DNA: TGTGCCAGCAGTGATTGGACAGAACCAATCAGTCCCCAGCATTTT. It codes for CASSDWTEPISPQHF. The chain recombines TRBV6-1 with TRBJ1-5, with D possibly TRBD1 on 6 matching bases. CDR1 is MNHNS and CDR2 is SASEGT in the germline V gene. Trimming shortened V by 3 bases and J by 10 bases, and 19 bases separated the two germline ends. The CDR3 covers 15 residues.

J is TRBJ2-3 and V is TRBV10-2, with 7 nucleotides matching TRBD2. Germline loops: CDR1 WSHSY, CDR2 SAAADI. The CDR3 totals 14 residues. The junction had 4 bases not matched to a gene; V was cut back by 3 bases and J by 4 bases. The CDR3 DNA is TGCGCCAGCAGTGATGTGGCGGGGGCAGATACGCAGTATTTT. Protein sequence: CASSDVAGADTQYF.

CDR3 bases: TGTGCCAGCAGTGCTGGGCACGCTGGCTACACCTTC. It specifies CASSAGHAGYTF. The rearrangement joins TRBV2 to TRBJ1-2; D is unresolved. This CDR3 contains 12 residues. Germline CDR1 is SNHLY and CDR2 is FYNNEI. V gave up 4 bases and J gave up 7 bases, with 10 bases separating them.

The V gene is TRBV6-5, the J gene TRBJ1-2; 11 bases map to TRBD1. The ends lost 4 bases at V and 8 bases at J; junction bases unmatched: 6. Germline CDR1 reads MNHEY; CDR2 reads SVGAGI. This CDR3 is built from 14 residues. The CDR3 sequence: CASSFTGQGVGYTF. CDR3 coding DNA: TGTGCCAGCAGTTTCACGGGACAGGGGGTCGGCTACACCTTC.

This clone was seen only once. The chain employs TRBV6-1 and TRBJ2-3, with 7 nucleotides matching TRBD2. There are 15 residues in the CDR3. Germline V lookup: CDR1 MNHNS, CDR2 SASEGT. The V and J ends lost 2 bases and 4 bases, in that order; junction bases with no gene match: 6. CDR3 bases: TGTGCCAGCAGTGAATACGGGGGGAACTCAGATACGCAGTATTTT. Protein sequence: CASSEYGGNSDTQYF.

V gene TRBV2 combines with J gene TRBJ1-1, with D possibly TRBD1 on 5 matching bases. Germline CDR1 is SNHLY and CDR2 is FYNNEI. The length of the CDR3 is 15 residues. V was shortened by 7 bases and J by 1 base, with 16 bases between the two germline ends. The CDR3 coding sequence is TGTGCCAGCACTTCCTCGACAGCTCGGAACACTGAAGCTTTCTTT. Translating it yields CASTSSTARNTEAFF.